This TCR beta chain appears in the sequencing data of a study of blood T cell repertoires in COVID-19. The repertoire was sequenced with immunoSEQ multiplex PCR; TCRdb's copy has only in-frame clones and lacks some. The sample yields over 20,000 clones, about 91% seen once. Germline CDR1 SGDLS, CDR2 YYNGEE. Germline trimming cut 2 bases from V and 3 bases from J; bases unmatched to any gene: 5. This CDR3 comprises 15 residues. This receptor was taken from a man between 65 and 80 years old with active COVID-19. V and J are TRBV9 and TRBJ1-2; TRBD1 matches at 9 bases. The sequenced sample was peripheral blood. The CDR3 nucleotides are TGTGCCAGCAGCGTCGGGACAGGGCCGGACTATGGCTACACCTTC. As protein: CASSVGTGPDYGYTF.